These 17 T cell receptor beta chains were all obtained from the same sample, sequenced in a study of blood T cell repertoires in COVID-19. Produced via immunoSEQ multiplex PCR; TCRdb's table is partial and in-frame only. The table records about 350,000 clones, approximately 84% of them present only once. Material for sequencing was PBMCs or T cells enriched from blood (not recorded which). The receptors were gathered from a young woman who had recovered from COVID-19.

This clone was seen only once. V and J are TRBV11-2 and TRBJ1-3, with D perhaps matching TRBD1 (6 bases). Per the germline V gene, CDR1 is SGHAT and CDR2 is FQNNGV. The CDR3 totals 14 residues. V was pared by 5 bases and J by 0 bases, with 8 bases between. The CDR3 DNA reads as TGTGCCAGCAGCAAGGACAGCTCTGGAAACACCATATATTTT. This sequence encodes CASSKDSSGNTIYF.

Turning to this clone: Other DNA sequences in the sample encode the same CDR3. The rearrangement uses TRBV18 and TRBJ1-6, with 9 positions matching TRBD1. The CDR3 totals 14 residues. In germline, CDR1 is KGHSH, CDR2 LQKENI. The J segment lost 6 bases and the V segment lost 3 bases, leaving 0 bases of the junction unmatched. The CDR3 DNA is TGTGCCAGCTCACCGGACAGGGGTAATTCACCCCTCCACTTT. Protein product: CASSPDRGNSPLHF. The entire variable domain, with the rest obtained from reference TRBV18 and TRBJ1-6, is as follows: NAGVMQNPRHLVRRRGQEARLRCSPMKGHSHVYWYRQLPEEGLKFMVYLQKENIIDESGMPKERFSAEFPKEGPSILRIQQVVRGDSAAYFCASSPDRGNSPLHFGNGTRLTVT.

The chain is built from TRBV9 and TRBJ2-1; TRBD2 matches at 7 bases. Germline lookup yields CDR1 SGDLS and CDR2 YYNGEE. The CDR3 loop spans 15 amino acids. V dropped 2 bases and J dropped 6; count of bases not matched to a gene: 8. In nucleotides, the CDR3 is TGTGCCAGCAGCGTGACTAGCCCTTCTTCCAATGAGCAGTTCTTC. Translated: CASSVTSPSSNEQFF.

The chain links TRBV4-3 to TRBJ2-3; D is perhaps TRBD1 (6 bases). V gave up 1 base and J gave up 0 bases, with 14 bases separating them. Per germline, CDR1 LGHNA and CDR2 YSLEER. The CDR3 is made up of 17 amino acids. The DNA of the CDR3 is TGCGCCAGCAGCCAAGCCCGGGCAGGGGAGAGCACAGATACGCAGTATTTT. Amino acid sequence: CASSQARAGESTDTQYF.

DNA of the CDR3: TGTGCCAGCAGCTCTACTAGGAGGACAGGGGAAAATTCACCCCTCCACTTT. Protein: CASSSTRRTGENSPLHF. J is TRBJ1-6 and V is TRBV5-5, with 9 bases that match TRBD1. The CDR3 runs 17 residues. Germline V gene data show CDR1 as SGHKS and CDR2 as YYEKEE (reference sequence). The trim removed 3 bases at V and 7 bases at J, leaving 11 bases unmatched.

The V gene is TRBV6-1, the J gene TRBJ1-6, with D unresolved. The CDR3 has 12 amino acids. Trimming cost V 2 bases and J 10 bases, with 6 bases left between them. Germline CDR1 is MNHNS and CDR2 is SASEGT. Here the CDR3 reads CASSEPLSPLHF. The CDR3 bases are TGTGCCAGCAGTGAACCTTTGTCACCCCTCCACTTT.

This clone was seen more than once but under ten times. The chain recombines TRBV28 with TRBJ2-7, with 14 bases matching TRBD2. Germline V gene lookup returns CDR1 MDHEN and CDR2 SYDVKM. There are 22 residues in the CDR3. V was pared by 3 bases and J by 0 bases, with 19 bases of the junction left unmatched. CDR3 sequence (DNA): TGTGCCAGCAGTTTCGCCGAATTAGGGACTAGCGGGGGCCCACCACTCTCCTACGAGCAGTACTTC. Its translation: CASSFAELGTSGGPPLSYEQYF.

The chain has TRBV10-3 and TRBJ1-2; 9 bases fit TRBD1. CDR1 and CDR2 from the germline V gene are ENHRY and SYGVKD. The CDR3 covers 13 residues. Trimming cost V 9 bases and J 6 bases; bases outside gene matches: 8. Written as DNA, the CDR3 is TGTGCCATGAGCGGGGGACAGGGTGATGGCTACACCTTC. Amino acids: CAMSGGQGDGYTF.

The CDR3 DNA follows: TGTGCCAGCAGCCAGACTGATTCCTACGAGCAGTACTTC. Protein: CASSQTDSYEQYF. This sequence joins TRBV7-9 and TRBJ2-7; no definite D call. Germline CDR1 reads SEHNR; CDR2 reads FQNEAQ (reference sequence). The CDR3 spans 13 residues. V lost 5 bases and J lost 1, with 9 bases in between.

The chain employs TRBV19 and TRBJ1-5, with a weak D call TRBD1 (6 bases). CDR1 LNHDA and CDR2 SQIVND come from the germline V gene (reference sequence). The germline V and J ends were trimmed by 4 bases and 7 bases, with 11 bases remaining between them. The CDR3 has 13 amino acids. The CDR3 DNA sequence: TGTGCCAGTAGTACACAGGGAGACCAGCCCCAGCATTTT. As protein: CASSTQGDQPQHF.

J is TRBJ1-1 and V is TRBV5-1; D possibly corresponds to TRBD1 (5 bases). V lost 0 bases, J lost 5 bases, and 11 bases lay in between. The CDR3 contains 14 residues. CDR1 is SGHRS, CDR2 YFSETQ, per germline. Here the CDR3 reads CASSLGPGVTEAFF. CDR3 nucleotide sequence: TGCGCCAGCAGCTTGGGACCGGGGGTGACTGAAGCTTTCTTT.

This clone was seen just once. Other DNA sequences of this sample code for an identical CDR3. The chain recombines TRBV7-2 with TRBJ2-5; TRBD2 agrees at 9 bases. The CDR3 contains 14 residues. V lost 3 bases, J lost 5 bases, and 4 bases stayed unmatched. CDR1 SGHTA and CDR2 FQGNSA come from the germline V gene. As DNA, the CDR3 is TGTGCCAGCAGCTTGCGGGGGGGCCGGGAGACCCAGTACTTC. Amino acids: CASSLRGGRETQYF.

The rearrangement joins TRBV19 to TRBJ1-5, with 7 bases identical to TRBD1. Germline V gene data show CDR1 as LNHDA and CDR2 as SQIVND (reference sequence). V dropped 7 bases and J dropped 0; count of bases not matched to a gene: 9. The CDR3 totals 16 residues. CDR3 sequence (DNA): TGTGCCAGTAACAAGAAGACAGGGCCTAGCAATCAGCCCCAGCATTTT. This codes for CASNKKTGPSNQPQHF.

This clone was detected once. The chain combines TRBV27 with TRBJ1-4; TRBD1 matches at 9 bases. CDR1 is MNHEY, CDR2 SMNVEV, per germline (reference sequence). The CDR3 loop spans 13 amino acids. V gave up 9 bases and J gave up 8 bases; unmatched junction bases: 7. In nucleotides, the CDR3 is TGTGCCAGTATGGACAGGGGCTACGAAAAACTGTTTTTT. This gives the protein CASMDRGYEKLFF.

A single count supports this clone. The V call is TRBV18, the J call TRBJ1-1; D not resolved. V was cut by 6 bases and J by 1 base, with 9 bases left in between. The CDR3 consists of 13 residues. Germline V lookup: CDR1 KGHSH, CDR2 LQKENI. The CDR3 DNA is TGTGCCAGCTCCAGCGGATGGAACACTGAAGCTTTCTTT. Amino acids: CASSSGWNTEAFF.

The CDR3 loop is CASSFKAGTYQETQYF. The CDR3 bases are TGTGCCAGCAGCTTCAAAGCGGGGACCTACCAAGAGACCCAGTACTTC. The chain has TRBV7-9 and TRBJ2-5; 7 bases line up with TRBD2. The CDR3 consists of 16 residues. Germline CDR1 is SEHNR and CDR2 is FQNEAQ (reference sequence). Germline trimming cut 3 bases from V and 0 bases from J; bases unmatched to any gene: 7.

The V and J genes are TRBV2 and TRBJ1-2; D might be TRBD1 (5 bases). The ends were cut back, 7 bases at V and 2 bases at J, with 20 bases in the middle. The CDR3 runs 16 residues. Germline V gene sequence: CDR1 SNHLY, CDR2 FYNNEI. CDR3 bases: TGTGCCAGCATCACCGGCAGGGCTATACTCAACTATGGCTACACCTTC. This sequence encodes CASITGRAILNYGYTF.